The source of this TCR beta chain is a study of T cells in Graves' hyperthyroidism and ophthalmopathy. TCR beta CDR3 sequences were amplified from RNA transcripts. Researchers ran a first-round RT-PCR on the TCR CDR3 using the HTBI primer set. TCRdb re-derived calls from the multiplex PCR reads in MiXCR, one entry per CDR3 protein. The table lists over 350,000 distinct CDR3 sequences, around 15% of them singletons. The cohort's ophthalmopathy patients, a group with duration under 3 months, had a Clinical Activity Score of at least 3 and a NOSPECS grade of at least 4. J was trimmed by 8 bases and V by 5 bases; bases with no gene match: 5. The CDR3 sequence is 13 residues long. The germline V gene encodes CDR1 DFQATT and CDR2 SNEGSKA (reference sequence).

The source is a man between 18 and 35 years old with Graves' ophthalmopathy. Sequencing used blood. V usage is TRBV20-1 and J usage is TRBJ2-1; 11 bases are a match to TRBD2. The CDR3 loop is CSAFSGGADEQFF. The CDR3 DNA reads TGCAGTGCTTTTAGCGGGGGGGCCGATGAGCAGTTCTTC.